The clone carrying this T cell receptor (beta chain) showed up just a few times. The record originates from a study of cytomegalovirus exposure and HLA in healthy donors. Researchers ran the PCR with 60 Vbeta and 13 Jbeta primers. Here immunoSEQ multiplex PCR was the method, and the copy in TCRdb shows in-frame clones only, minus some. The sample consists of roughly 150,000 clones, roughly 71% of them appearing once. The CDR3 spans 12 residues. The V gene lost 7 bases and the J gene lost 6 bases, with 10 bases spanning the gap. Per germline, CDR1 MNHEY and CDR2 SVGAGI. The source is a young man in good health and CMV-seronegative. The V and J genes are TRBV6-5 and TRBJ2-4; D unresolved. Sequenced: PBMCs. The DNA for the CDR3 is TGTGCCAGCACCGGCGACTCAAACATTCAGTACTTC. The encoded protein is CASTGDSNIQYF.